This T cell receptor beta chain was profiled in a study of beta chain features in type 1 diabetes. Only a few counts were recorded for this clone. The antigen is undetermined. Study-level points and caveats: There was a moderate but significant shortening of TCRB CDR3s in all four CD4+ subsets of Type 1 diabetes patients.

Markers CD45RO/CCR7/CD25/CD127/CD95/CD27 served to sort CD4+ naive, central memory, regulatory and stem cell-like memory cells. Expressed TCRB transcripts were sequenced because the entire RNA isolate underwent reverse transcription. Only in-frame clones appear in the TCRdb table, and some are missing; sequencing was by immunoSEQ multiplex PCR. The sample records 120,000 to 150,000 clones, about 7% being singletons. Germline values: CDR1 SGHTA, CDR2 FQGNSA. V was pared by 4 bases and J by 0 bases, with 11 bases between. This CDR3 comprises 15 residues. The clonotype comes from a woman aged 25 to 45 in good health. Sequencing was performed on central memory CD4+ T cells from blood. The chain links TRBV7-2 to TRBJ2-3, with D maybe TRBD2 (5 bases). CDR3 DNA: TGTGCCAGCAGCTCCAGCCGCGGGAGCACAGATACGCAGTATTTT. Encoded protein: CASSSSRGSTDTQYF.